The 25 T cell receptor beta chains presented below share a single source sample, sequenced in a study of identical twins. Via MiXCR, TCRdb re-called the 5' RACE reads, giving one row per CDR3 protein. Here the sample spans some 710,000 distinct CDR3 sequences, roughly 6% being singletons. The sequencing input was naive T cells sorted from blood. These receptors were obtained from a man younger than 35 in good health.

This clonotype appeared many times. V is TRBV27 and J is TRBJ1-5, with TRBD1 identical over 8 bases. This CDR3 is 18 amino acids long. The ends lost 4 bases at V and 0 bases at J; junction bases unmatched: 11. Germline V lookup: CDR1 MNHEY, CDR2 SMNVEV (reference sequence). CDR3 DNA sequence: TGTGCCAGCAGTTCCTTCGACAGGGGCGAAATTAGCAATCAGCCCCAGCATTTT. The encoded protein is CASSSFDRGEISNQPQHF.

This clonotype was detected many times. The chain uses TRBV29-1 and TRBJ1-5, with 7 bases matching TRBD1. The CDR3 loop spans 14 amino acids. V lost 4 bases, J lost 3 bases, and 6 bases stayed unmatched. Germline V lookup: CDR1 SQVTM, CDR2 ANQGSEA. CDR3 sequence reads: CSVALGTVNQPQHF. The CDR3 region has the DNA TGCAGCGTTGCACTCGGGACAGTCAATCAGCCCCAGCATTTT.

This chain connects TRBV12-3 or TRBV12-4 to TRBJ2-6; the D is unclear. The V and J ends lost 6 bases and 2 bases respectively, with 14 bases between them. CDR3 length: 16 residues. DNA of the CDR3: TGTGCCAGCAGCTTTGGGCCTGGGGCTGGGGCCAACGTCCTGACTTTC. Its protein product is CASSFGPGAGANVLTF.

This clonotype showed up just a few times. The CDR3 protein is CASSDLGNTEAFF. In DNA, the CDR3 is TGTGCCAGCAGTGATCTCGGGAACACTGAAGCTTTCTTT. The chain joins TRBV2 to TRBJ1-1, with no clear D. CDR3 size: 13 residues. The V gene lost 3 bases and the J gene lost 1 base, with 6 bases spanning the gap. Germline V CDR1 and CDR2: SNHLY, FYNNEI.

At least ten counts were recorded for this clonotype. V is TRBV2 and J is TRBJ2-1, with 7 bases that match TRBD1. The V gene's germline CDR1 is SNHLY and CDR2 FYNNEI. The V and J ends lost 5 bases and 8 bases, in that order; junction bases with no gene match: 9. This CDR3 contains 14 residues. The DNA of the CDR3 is TGTGCCAGCAGTAAGACAGGGAAGGTAGATGAGCAGTTCTTC. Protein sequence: CASSKTGKVDEQFF.

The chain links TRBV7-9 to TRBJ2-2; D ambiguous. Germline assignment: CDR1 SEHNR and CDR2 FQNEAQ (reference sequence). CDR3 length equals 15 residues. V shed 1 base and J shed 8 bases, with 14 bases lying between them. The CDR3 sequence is CASSLVSTPGGELFF. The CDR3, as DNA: TGTGCCAGCAGCTTAGTTTCTACGCCAGGAGGGGAGCTGTTTTTT.

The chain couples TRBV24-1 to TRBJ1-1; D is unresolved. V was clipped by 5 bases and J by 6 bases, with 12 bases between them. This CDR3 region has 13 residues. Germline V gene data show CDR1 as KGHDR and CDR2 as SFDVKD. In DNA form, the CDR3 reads TGTGCCACCAGTGGGACCTCGGGCTCTGAAGCTTTCTTT. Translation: CATSGTSGSEAFF.

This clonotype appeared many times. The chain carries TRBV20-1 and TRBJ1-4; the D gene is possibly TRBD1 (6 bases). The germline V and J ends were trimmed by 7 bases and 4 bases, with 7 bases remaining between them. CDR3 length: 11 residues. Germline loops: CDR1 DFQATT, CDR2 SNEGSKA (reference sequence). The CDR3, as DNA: TGCAGTGGGACAGATAATGAAAAACTGTTTTTT. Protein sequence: CSGTDNEKLFF.

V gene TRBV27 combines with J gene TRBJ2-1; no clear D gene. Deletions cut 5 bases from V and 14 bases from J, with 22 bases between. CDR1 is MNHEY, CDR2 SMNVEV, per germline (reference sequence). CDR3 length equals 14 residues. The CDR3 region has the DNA TGTGCCAGCAGTACCCTTATGACTTCTGATCCGGAGTTCTTC. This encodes CASSTLMTSDPEFF.

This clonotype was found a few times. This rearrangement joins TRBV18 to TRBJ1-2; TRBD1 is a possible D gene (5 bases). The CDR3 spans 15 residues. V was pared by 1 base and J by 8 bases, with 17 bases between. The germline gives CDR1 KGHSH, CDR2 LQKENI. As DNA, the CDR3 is TGTGCCAGCTCACCACAGGCGGCAGGGCCCGGCGGCTACACCTTC. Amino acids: CASSPQAAGPGGYTF.

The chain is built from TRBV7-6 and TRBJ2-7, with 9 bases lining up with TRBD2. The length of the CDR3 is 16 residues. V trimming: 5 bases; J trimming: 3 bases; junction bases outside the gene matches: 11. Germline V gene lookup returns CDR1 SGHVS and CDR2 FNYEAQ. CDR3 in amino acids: CASSPLSVSGSYEQYV. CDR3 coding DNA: TGTGCCAGCAGCCCCCTCTCGGTTAGCGGGAGCTACGAGCAGTACGTC.

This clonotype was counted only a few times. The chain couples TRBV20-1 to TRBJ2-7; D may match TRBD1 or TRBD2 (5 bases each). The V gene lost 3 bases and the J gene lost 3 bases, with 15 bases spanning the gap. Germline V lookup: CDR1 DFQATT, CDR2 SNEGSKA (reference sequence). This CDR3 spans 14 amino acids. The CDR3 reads CSARGPGPNYEQYF. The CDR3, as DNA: TGCAGTGCTAGGGGGCCGGGACCCAACTACGAGCAGTACTTC.

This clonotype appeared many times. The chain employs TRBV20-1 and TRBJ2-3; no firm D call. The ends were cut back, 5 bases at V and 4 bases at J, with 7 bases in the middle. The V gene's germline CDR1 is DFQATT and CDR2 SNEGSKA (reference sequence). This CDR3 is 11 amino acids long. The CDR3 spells CSAGSADTQYF. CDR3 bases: TGCAGTGCTGGGTCGGCAGATACGCAGTATTTT.

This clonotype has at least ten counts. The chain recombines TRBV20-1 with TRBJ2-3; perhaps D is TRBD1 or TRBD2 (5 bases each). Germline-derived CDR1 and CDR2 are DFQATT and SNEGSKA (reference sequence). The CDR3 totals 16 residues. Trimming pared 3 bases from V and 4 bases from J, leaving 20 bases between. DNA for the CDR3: TGCAGTGCTAGCTCCCCTGAGGGGTATCGGCCAGATACGCAGTATTTT. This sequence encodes CSASSPEGYRPDTQYF.

The CDR3 DNA is TGTGCCAGTAGGGCCTGGGGCTCAGGGTATGAAAACATTCAGTACTTC. It codes for CASRAWGSGYENIQYF. The chain has TRBV19 and TRBJ2-4; D is perhaps TRBD1 (5 bases). This CDR3 spans 16 amino acids. The V end lost 6 bases, the J end lost 5 bases, and 20 bases lay between the germline ends. Per germline, CDR1 LNHDA and CDR2 SQIVND (reference sequence).

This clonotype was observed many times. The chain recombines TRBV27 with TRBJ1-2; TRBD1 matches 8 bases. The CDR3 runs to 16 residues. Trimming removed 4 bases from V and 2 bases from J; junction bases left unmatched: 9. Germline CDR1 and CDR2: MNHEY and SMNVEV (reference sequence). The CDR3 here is CASSSGRGRRNYGYTF. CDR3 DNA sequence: TGTGCCAGCAGTTCAGGCAGGGGGCGAAGGAACTATGGCTACACCTTC.

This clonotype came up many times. The CDR3 DNA sequence: TGCAGTGCTAGACACACAGGGAAAGCTACCTATAATTCACCCCTCCACTTT. Translating it yields CSARHTGKATYNSPLHF. This chain joins TRBV20-1 and TRBJ1-6, with D possibly matching TRBD1 (6 bases). The CDR3 has 17 residues. V was shortened by 2 bases and J by 2 bases, with 16 bases between the two germline ends. The V gene's germline CDR1 is DFQATT and CDR2 SNEGSKA (reference sequence).

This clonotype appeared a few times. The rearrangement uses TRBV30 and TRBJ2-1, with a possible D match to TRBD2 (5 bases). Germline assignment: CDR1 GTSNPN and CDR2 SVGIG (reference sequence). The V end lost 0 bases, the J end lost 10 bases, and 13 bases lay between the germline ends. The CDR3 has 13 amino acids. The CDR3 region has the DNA TGTGCCTGGAGTGTAAGCGGTCTTTTAGAGCAGTTCTTC. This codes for CAWSVSGLLEQFF.

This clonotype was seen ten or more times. This CDR3 is CSAVLSSKRSTGELFF. The CDR3 coding sequence is TGCAGCGCGGTGCTCTCGAGTAAGAGGAGCACCGGGGAGCTGTTTTTT. The rearrangement uses TRBV29-1 and TRBJ2-2; unclear D gene. The CDR3 contains 16 residues. The germline V gene encodes CDR1 SQVTM and CDR2 ANQGSEA. The V gene lost 7 bases and the J gene lost 4 bases, with 22 bases spanning the gap.

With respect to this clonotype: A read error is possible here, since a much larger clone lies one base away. In DNA form, the CDR3 reads TGCGCCAGCAGCTTGGAACAGGGGGCCACTGAAGCTTTCTTT. Translating gives CASSLEQGATEAFF. The V and J genes are TRBV5-1 and TRBJ1-1; 9 nucleotides agree with TRBD1. The CDR3 length is 14 residues. Per germline, CDR1 SGHRS and CDR2 YFSETQ. Germline trimming cut 0 bases from V and 4 bases from J; bases unmatched to any gene: 1.

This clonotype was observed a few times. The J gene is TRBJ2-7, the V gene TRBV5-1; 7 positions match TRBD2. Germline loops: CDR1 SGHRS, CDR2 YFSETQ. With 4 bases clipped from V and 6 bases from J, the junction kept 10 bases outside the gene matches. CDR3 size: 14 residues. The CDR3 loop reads CASSRGEGSSEQYF. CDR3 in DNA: TGCGCCAGCAGCCGGGGGGAGGGCTCGAGCGAGCAGTACTTC.

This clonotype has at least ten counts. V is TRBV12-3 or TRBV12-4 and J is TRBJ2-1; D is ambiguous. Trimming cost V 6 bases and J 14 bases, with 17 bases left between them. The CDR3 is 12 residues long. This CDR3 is CASRLNDLTKFF. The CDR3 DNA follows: TGTGCCAGCAGGTTGAACGACCTAACGAAGTTCTTC.

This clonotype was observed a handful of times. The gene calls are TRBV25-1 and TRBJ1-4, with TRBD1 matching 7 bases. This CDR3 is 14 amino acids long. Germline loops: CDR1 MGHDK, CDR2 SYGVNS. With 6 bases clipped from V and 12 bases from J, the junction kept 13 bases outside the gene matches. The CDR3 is CASSVTGLRGELFF. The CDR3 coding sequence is TGTGCCAGCAGCGTGACAGGGCTAAGGGGAGAACTGTTTTTT.

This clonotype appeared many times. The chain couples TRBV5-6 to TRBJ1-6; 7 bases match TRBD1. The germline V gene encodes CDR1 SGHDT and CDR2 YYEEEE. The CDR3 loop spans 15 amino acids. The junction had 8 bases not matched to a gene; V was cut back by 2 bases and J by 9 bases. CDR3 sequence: CASSLRRGRGSPLHF. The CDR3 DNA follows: TGTGCCAGCAGCTTACGCAGGGGGAGAGGTTCACCCCTCCACTTT.

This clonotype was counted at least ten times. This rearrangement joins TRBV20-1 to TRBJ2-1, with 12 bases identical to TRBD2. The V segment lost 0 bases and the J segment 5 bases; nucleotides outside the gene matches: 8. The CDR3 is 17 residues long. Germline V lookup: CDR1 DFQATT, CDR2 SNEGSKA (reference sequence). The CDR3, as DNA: TGCAGTGCTAGAGAGACTAGCGGGAGCCCCCTGGACAATGAGCAGTTCTTC. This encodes CSARETSGSPLDNEQFF.